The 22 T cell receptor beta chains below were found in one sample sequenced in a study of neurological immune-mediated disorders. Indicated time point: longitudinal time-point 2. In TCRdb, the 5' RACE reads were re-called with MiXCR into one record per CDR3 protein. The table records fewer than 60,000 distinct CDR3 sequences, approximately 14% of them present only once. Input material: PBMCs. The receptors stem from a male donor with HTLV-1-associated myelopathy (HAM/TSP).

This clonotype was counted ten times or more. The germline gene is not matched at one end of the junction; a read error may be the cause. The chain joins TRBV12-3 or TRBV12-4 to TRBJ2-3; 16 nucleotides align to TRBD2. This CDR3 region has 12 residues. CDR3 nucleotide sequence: TGTGCCAGCAGTCGCGGGACTAGCGGGGGGGTTTTT. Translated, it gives CASSRGTSGGVF.

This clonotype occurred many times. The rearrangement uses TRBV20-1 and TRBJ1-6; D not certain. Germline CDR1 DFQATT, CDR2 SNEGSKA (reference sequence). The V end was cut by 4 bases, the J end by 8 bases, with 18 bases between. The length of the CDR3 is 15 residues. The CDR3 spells CSATNPGRGDSPLHF. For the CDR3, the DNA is TGCAGTGCTACAAACCCCGGACGGGGAGATTCACCCCTCCACTTT.

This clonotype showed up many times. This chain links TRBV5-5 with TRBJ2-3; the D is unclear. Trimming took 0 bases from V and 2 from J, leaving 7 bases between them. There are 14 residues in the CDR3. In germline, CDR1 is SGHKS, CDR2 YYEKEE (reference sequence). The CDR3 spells CASSLGGTTDTQYF. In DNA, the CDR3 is TGTGCCAGCAGCTTGGGGGGAACCACAGATACGCAGTATTTT.

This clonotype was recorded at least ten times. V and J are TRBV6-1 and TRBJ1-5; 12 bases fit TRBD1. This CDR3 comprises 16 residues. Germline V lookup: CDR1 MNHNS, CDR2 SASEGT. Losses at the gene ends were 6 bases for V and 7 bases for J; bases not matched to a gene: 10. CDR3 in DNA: TGTGCCAGCAGGGGACAGGGGGCAAGGATGAGGCAGCCCCAGCATTTT. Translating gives CASRGQGARMRQPQHF.

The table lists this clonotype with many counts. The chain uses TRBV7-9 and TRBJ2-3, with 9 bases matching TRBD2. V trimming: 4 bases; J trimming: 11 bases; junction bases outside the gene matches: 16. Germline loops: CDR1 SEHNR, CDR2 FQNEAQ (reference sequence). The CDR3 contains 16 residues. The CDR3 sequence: CASSSGLASEPGGQYF. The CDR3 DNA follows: TGTGCCAGCAGCTCGGGACTAGCTTCAGAACCGGGGGGGCAGTATTTT.

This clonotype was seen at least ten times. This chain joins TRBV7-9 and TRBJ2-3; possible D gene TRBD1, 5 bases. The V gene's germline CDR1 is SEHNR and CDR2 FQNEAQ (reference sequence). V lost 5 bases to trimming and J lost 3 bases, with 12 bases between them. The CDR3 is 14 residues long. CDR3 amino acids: CASSPRVLTDTQYF. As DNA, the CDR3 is TGTGCCAGCAGCCCCAGGGTCTTGACAGATACGCAGTATTTT.

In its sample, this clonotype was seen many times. CDR3 nucleotide sequence: TGCGCCAGCACCTTAGGAGGGGCCGCCCGGTTGGAAGCTTTCTTT. Amino acids: CASTLGGAARLEAFF. The V and J genes are TRBV5-1 and TRBJ1-1; tentative D call: TRBD1 (5 bases). The CDR3 spans 15 residues. Germline V gene data show CDR1 as SGHRS and CDR2 as YFSETQ. V gave up 6 bases and J gave up 8 bases, with 23 bases separating them.

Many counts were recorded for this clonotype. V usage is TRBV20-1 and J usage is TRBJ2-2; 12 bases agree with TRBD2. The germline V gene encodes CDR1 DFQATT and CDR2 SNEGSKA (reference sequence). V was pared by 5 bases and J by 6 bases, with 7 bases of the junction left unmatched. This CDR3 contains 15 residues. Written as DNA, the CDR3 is TGCAGTGCTCCGCGGACTAGCGGGGTGGCCGGGGAGCTGTTTTTT. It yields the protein CSAPRTSGVAGELFF.

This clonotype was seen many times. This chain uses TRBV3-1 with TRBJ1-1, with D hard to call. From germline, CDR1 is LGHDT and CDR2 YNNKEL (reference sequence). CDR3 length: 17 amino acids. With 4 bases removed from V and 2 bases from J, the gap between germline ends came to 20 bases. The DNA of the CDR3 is TGTGCCAGCAGCCCTGAGTACGGGTTCTGGGGAAACACTGAAGCTTTCTTT. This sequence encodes CASSPEYGFWGNTEAFF.

The CDR3, as DNA: TGTGCCAGCAGTGAAATAAGGAGCAATCAGCCCCAGCATTTT. This codes for CASSEIRSNQPQHF. The gene calls are TRBV6-1 and TRBJ1-5; D gene uncertain. The germline V and J ends were trimmed by 2 bases and 1 base, with 6 bases remaining between them. The CDR3 has 14 amino acids. Germline CDR1 and CDR2: MNHNS and SASEGT.

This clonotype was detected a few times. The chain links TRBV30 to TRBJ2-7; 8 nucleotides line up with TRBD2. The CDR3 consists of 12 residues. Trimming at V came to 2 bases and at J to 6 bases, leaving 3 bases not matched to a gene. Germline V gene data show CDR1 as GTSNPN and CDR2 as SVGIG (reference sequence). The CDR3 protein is CAWSSGGPEQYF. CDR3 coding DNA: TGTGCCTGGAGTAGCGGGGGACCCGAGCAGTACTTC.

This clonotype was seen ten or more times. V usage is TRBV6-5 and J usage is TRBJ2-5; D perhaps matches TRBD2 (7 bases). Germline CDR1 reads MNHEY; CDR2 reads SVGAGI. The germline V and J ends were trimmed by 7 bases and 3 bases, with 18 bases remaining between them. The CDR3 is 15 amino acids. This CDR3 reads CASTRGGGLEETQYF. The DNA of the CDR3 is TGTGCCAGCACCCGAGGGGGGGGGTTGGAAGAGACCCAGTACTTC.

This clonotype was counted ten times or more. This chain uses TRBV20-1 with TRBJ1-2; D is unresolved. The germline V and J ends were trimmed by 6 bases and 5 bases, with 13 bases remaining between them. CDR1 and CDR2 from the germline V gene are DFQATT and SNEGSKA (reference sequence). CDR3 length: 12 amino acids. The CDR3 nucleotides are TGCAGTGCGCCCTCTTCGGTATATGGCTACACCTTC. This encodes CSAPSSVYGYTF.

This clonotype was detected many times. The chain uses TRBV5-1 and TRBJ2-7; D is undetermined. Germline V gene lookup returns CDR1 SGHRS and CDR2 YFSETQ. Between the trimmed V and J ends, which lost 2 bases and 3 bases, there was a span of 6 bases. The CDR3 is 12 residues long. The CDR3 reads CASSFTSYEQYF. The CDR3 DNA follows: TGCGCCAGCAGCTTTACGAGCTACGAGCAGTACTTC.

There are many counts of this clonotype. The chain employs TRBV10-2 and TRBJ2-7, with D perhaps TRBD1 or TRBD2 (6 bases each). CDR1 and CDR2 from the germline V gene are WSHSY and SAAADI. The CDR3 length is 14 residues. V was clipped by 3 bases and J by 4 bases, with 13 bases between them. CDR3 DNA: TGCGCCAGCAGTGACAGGGGAGGTGTGTACGAGCAGTACTTC. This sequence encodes CASSDRGGVYEQYF.

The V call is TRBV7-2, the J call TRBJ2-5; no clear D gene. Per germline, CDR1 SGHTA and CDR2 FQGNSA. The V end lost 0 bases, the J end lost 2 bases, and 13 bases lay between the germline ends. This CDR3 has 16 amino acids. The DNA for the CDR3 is TGTGCCAGCAGCTTAGCGCTAGGGATAGGTCAAGAGACCCAGTACTTC. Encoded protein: CASSLALGIGQETQYF.

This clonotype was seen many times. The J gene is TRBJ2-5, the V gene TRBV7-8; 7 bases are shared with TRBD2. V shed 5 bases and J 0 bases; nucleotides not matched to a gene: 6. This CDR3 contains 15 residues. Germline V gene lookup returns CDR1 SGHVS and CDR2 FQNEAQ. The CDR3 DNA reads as TGTGCCAGCAGCCCGTTTAGCGGGTACCAAGAGACCCAGTACTTC. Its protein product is CASSPFSGYQETQYF. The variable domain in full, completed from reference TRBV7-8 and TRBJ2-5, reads GAGVSQSPRYKVAKRGQDVALRCDPISGHVSLFWYQQALGQGPEFLTYFQNEAQLDKSGLPSDRFFAERPEGSVSTLKIQRTQQEDSAVYLCASSPFSGYQETQYFGPGTRLLVL.

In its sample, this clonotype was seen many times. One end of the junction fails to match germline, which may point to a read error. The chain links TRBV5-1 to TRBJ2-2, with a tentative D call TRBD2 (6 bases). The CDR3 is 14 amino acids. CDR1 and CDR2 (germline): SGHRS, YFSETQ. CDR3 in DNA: TGTGCCAGCAGTTTGGGGGGGAACACCGGGGAGCTGTTTTTT. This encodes CASSLGGNTGELFF.

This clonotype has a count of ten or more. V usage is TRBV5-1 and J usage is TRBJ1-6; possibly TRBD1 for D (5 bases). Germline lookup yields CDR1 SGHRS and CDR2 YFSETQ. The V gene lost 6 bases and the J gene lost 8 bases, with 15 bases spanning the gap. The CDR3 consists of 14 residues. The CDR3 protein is CASTEGIRYSPLHF. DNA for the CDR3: TGCGCCAGCACGGAGGGGATAAGGTATTCACCCCTCCACTTT.

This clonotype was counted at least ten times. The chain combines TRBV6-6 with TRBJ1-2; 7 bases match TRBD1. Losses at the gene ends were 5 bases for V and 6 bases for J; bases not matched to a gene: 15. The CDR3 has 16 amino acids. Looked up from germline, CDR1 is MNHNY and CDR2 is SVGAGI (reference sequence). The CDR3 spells CASSQESTGTENGYTF. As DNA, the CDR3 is TGTGCCAGCAGTCAGGAATCCACCGGGACAGAAAATGGCTACACCTTC.

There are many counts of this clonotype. CDR3 DNA: TGTGCCAGCAGCTCTGCCGTACTAGCGGGGCAGTACAATGAGCAGTTCTTC. Translated, it gives CASSSAVLAGQYNEQFF. The rearrangement uses TRBV7-8 and TRBJ2-1, with 10 bases identical to TRBD2. CDR1 is SGHVS, CDR2 FQNEAQ, per germline. V gave up 4 bases and J gave up 4 bases; unmatched junction bases: 10. The CDR3 covers 17 residues.

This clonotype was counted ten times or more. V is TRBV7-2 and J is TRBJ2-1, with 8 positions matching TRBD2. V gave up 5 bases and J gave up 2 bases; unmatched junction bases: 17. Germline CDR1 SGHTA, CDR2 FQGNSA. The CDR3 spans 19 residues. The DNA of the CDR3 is TGTGCCAGCAGCCCTCCTCGGTTCTGGCGGGGGGCGACCTACAATGAGCAGTTCTTC. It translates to CASSPPRFWRGATYNEQFF.